The 7 T cell receptor beta chains in this list originate from one sample, sequenced in a study of neurological immune-mediated disorders. TCRdb called the 5' RACE reads again in MiXCR, with one record for every CDR3 protein. The table includes about 80,000 distinct CDR3 sequences, just over 5% detected once. Source material: PBMCs. These receptors were obtained from a woman in her 30s with multiple sclerosis.

A few counts support this clonotype. The chain couples TRBV4-1 to TRBJ2-1; 9 positions match TRBD2. This CDR3 is 17 amino acids long. Germline trimming cut 8 bases from V and 2 bases from J; bases unmatched to any gene: 13. Per germline, CDR1 MGHRA and CDR2 YSYEKL. CDR3 nucleotide sequence: TGCGCCAGCCTCACCCTTGGCGGGGGGGGTCCCTACAATGAGCAGTTCTTC. As protein: CASLTLGGGGPYNEQFF.

The sample holds many counts of this clonotype. V gene TRBV5-5 combines with J gene TRBJ2-5; D might be TRBD1 (6 bases). Looked up from germline, CDR1 is SGHKS and CDR2 is YYEKEE (reference sequence). The CDR3 length is 17 residues. V lost 1 base and J lost 5, with 21 bases in between. The CDR3 region is CASSLFPGAGPKETQYF. In DNA form, the CDR3 reads TGTGCCAGCAGCTTGTTTCCAGGGGCAGGGCCGAAGGAGACCCAGTACTTC.

The rearrangement joins TRBV7-6 to TRBJ2-2; either TRBD1 or TRBD2 may fit D (5 bases each). The CDR3 length is 18 residues. Germline V gene sequence: CDR1 SGHVS, CDR2 FNYEAQ. The V end was cut by 6 bases, the J end by 5 bases, with 25 bases between. The CDR3 sequence is CASRAQAGPPLSTGELFF. As DNA, the CDR3 is TGTGCCAGCAGGGCACAGGCGGGTCCCCCACTTTCGACCGGGGAGCTGTTTTTT.

In its sample, this clonotype was seen many times. This chain connects TRBV5-1 to TRBJ2-2; D is perhaps TRBD2 (5 bases). CDR1 SGHRS and CDR2 YFSETQ come from the germline V gene. The CDR3 has 13 residues. Trimming left V 7 bases short and J 3 bases short, with 10 bases between. The CDR3: CASGREDTGELFF. The CDR3 DNA reads TGCGCCAGCGGCCGGGAAGACACCGGGGAGCTGTTTTTT.

This clonotype occurred a few times. The chain carries TRBV5-1 and TRBJ2-3, with TRBD1 identical over 7 bases. Germline-derived CDR1 and CDR2 are SGHRS and YFSETQ. This CDR3 contains 14 residues. Germline trimming cut 5 bases from V and 8 bases from J; bases unmatched to any gene: 11. The CDR3 region has the DNA TGCGCCAGCAGATCTGGGACAGAGAGTGTTACGCAGTATTTT. Translation: CASRSGTESVTQYF.

This clonotype appeared a few times. The rearrangement joins TRBV5-1 to TRBJ2-5; D tentatively reads TRBD1 or TRBD2 (7 bases each). Germline V gives CDR1 SGHRS, CDR2 YFSETQ. V dropped 0 bases and J dropped 5 bases, with 11 bases sitting between them. The CDR3 consists of 14 residues. The CDR3 region has the DNA TGCGCCAGCAGCTTGGACAGGGGAGGGGAGACCCAGTACTTC. This gives the protein CASSLDRGGETQYF.

Many counts were recorded for this clonotype. The chain has TRBV5-1 and TRBJ2-3; D not resolved. The length of the CDR3 is 14 residues. Trimming left V 1 base short and J 6 bases short, with 12 bases between. From germline, CDR1 is SGHRS and CDR2 YFSETQ. CDR3 in DNA: TGCGCCAGCAGCTTGAGTGATTACGGCGATACGCAGTATTTT. Translation: CASSLSDYGDTQYF.